The 31 T cell receptor beta chains presented below share a single source sample, sequenced in a study of T cells in women clearing cervical HPV infection. Clones were sequenced by immunoSEQ multiplex PCR, and TCRdb holds only the in-frame ones, with some missing. This sample contains under 45,000 clones. The sequenced sample was blood buffy coat. Every receptor here comes from a woman aged 18 to 75 with a cervical HPV16 infection that either progressed to CIN3+ or cleared (not recorded which).

On this clone itself: The observed sequence ends 3 residues before the CDR3 terminus, with the missing tail filled in from the germline J gene. The chain recombines TRBV18 with TRBJ2-7; perhaps TRBD1 as D (5 bases). Trimming pared 6 bases from V and 4 bases from J, leaving 13 bases between. Germline values: CDR1 KGHSH, CDR2 LQKENI. The CDR3 is 13 amino acids. CDR3: CASSDLNRYEQYF. CDR3 bases read: TGTGCCAGCTCGGACCTGAACAGGTACGAG.

CDR3 loop: CASSPTGPNQPQHF. CDR3 DNA (partial): TGCGCCAGCAGCCCGACAGGGCCTAATCAGCCC. This chain connects TRBV5-1 to TRBJ1-5; 7 bases agree with TRBD1. With the read ending 3 residues before the CDR3 end, the germline J gene is used to fill in that end. The CDR3 sequence is 14 residues long. Germline CDR1 and CDR2: SGHRS and YFSETQ. V lost 4 bases and J lost 4; bases outside the gene matches: 5.

A word on this clone: The sequenced fragment ends 3 residues before the CDR3 boundary, so the rest is inferred from the germline J gene. The chain employs TRBV28 and TRBJ2-7, with 8 bases that match TRBD1. Germline V gene sequence: CDR1 MDHEN, CDR2 SYDVKM. CDR3 length: 14 amino acids. V lost 2 bases to trimming and J lost 6 bases; unmatched junction nucleotides: 6. The sequenced CDR3 bases are TGTGCCAGCAGTTTAGACCAGGGGGCTCGCGAG. The encoded protein is CASSLDQGARE. The entire CDR3 protein reads CASSLDQGAREQYF.

A remark on this clone: The sequenced fragment ends 3 residues before the CDR3 boundary, so the rest is inferred from the germline J gene. The chain uses TRBV5-1 and TRBJ1-2; D may be TRBD1 (5 bases). The CDR3 has 13 residues. The V end was cut by 2 bases, the J end by 4 bases, with 9 bases between. Looked up from germline, CDR1 is SGHRS and CDR2 is YFSETQ. CDR3 bases read: TGCGCCAGCAGCTTCAGGGAGGGCTATGGC. It yields the protein CASSFREGYG. The complete CDR3 protein is CASSFREGYGYTF.

Note on this clone: The read halts 3 residues ahead of the CDR3 end, with the missing end drawn from the germline J gene. The rearrangement uses TRBV5-1 and TRBJ2-3, with a weak D call TRBD2 (5 bases). Germline V gene sequence: CDR1 SGHRS, CDR2 YFSETQ. V shed 1 base and J shed 4 bases, with 13 bases lying between them. This CDR3 is 15 amino acids long. CDR3 bases read: TGCGCCAGCAGCTTGTCTCCCGGGGAGTCAGATACG. This encodes CASSLSPGESDT. The CDR3 as a whole reads CASSLSPGESDTQYF.

Details on this clone: The sequenced fragment ends 3 residues before the CDR3 boundary, so the rest is inferred from the germline J gene. The chain is built from TRBV5-1 and TRBJ1-1, with D possibly being TRBD1 (6 bases). With 4 bases removed from V and 1 base from J, the gap between germline ends came to 14 bases. There are 15 residues in the CDR3. CDR1 and CDR2 (germline): SGHRS, YFSETQ. The covered CDR3 bases are TGCGCCAGCAGCCCCGGGGCGACAGGGAACACTGAA. Its protein is CASSPGATGNTE. The full CDR3 sequence reads CASSPGATGNTEAFF.

About this clone itself: Sequencing ends 3 residues short of the CDR3 end; the germline J gene provides the rest. The J gene is TRBJ2-4, the V gene TRBV18; 8 nucleotides line up with TRBD1. With 4 bases clipped from V and 3 bases from J, the junction kept 14 bases outside the gene matches. The CDR3 loop spans 18 amino acids. Per the germline V gene, CDR1 is KGHSH and CDR2 is LQKENI. CDR3 DNA (partial): TGTGCCAGCTCACAATACGTGTCGGCAGGGGGCGTCAAAAACATT. Amino acid sequence: CASSQYVSAGGVKNI. The whole CDR3 sequence reads CASSQYVSAGGVKNIQYF.

A note on this clone: Read coverage stops 3 residues before the CDR3 terminus; the germline J gene supplies the remainder. This chain uses TRBV4-1 with TRBJ1-2; D is unclear. The CDR3 is made up of 13 amino acids. V gave up 2 bases and J gave up 1 base, with 5 bases separating them. Germline CDR1 and CDR2: MGHRA and YSYEKL. The CDR3 DNA, read in part, is TGCGCCAGCAGCCAAAACAATAACTATGGC. Its protein product is CASSQNNNYG. The CDR3, in full, reads CASSQNNNYGYTF.

Worth noting for this clone: Read data end 3 residues before the CDR3 end; the end is taken from the germline J gene. The V and J genes are TRBV11-2 and TRBJ2-5; 14 bases are shared with TRBD2. Germline CDR1 is SGHAT and CDR2 is FQNNGV. After removal of 3 bases from V and 4 bases from J, the junction contained 1 base not matched to a gene. This CDR3 is 15 amino acids long. CDR3: CASSLGTSGGETQYF. The DNA read from the CDR3 is TGTGCCAGCAGCTTGGGGACTAGCGGGGGAGAGACC.

On this clone itself: The read falls 3 residues short of the CDR3 end, and the missing part is taken from the germline J gene. Other DNA sequences of this sample code for an identical CDR3. The rearrangement joins TRBV18 to TRBJ1-6; weak D call: TRBD1 (5 bases). Germline-derived CDR1 and CDR2 are KGHSH and LQKENI. Trimming shortened V by 3 bases and J by 10 bases, and 19 bases separated the two germline ends. CDR3 length: 16 amino acids. The CDR3 loop is CASSPSVRGVVSPLHF. Partial CDR3 DNA: TGTGCCAGCTCACCCTCCGTCCGGGGGGTAGTCTCACCC.

A note on this clone: The sequenced fragment ends 3 residues before the CDR3 boundary, so the rest is inferred from the germline J gene. The V gene is TRBV19, the J gene TRBJ1-1; perhaps TRBD1 as D (6 bases). In germline, CDR1 is LNHDA, CDR2 SQIVND (reference sequence). CDR3 size: 15 residues. Between the trimmed V and J ends, which lost 5 bases and 2 bases, there was a span of 15 bases. The covered CDR3 bases are TGTGCCAGTAGTGCCCGGGACAACGCTAACACTGAA. Translation: CASSARDNANTE. The whole CDR3 sequence reads CASSARDNANTEAFF. The full variable domain, completed using reference TRBV19 and TRBJ1-1, is DGGITQSPKYLFRKEGQNVTLSCEQNLNHDAMYWYRQDPGQGLRLIYYSQIVNDFQKGDIAEGYSVSREKKESFPLTVTSAQKNPTAFYLCASSARDNANTEAFFGQGTRLTVV.

Points on this clone: The observed sequence ends 3 residues before the CDR3 terminus, with the missing tail filled in from the germline J gene. The V and J genes are TRBV5-5 and TRBJ2-5, with 10 bases fitting TRBD2. Losses at the gene ends were 1 base for V and 5 bases for J; bases not matched to a gene: 2. Germline V lookup: CDR1 SGHKS, CDR2 YYEKEE (reference sequence). The CDR3 is made up of 14 amino acids. The sequenced CDR3 bases are TGTGCCAGCAGCTTGCTAGCGGGAGTGGAGACC. Its translation: CASSLLAGVET. The CDR3, in full, reads CASSLLAGVETQYF.

With respect to this clone: The sequence runs out 3 residues before the end of the CDR3; the remainder is reconstructed from the germline J gene. V usage is TRBV18 and J usage is TRBJ1-2, with 8 bases aligning to TRBD1. There are 14 residues in the CDR3. Germline values: CDR1 KGHSH, CDR2 LQKENI. CDR3 in amino acids: CASSFAPGQEGYTF. The sequenced part of the CDR3 DNA is TGTGCCAGCTCATTCGCTCCGGGACAGGAGGGC.

A note on this clone: Read coverage stops 3 residues before the CDR3 terminus; the germline J gene supplies the remainder. The chain recombines TRBV7-3 with TRBJ2-6, with a possible D match to TRBD2 (6 bases). The CDR3 has 20 amino acids. From germline, CDR1 is SGHTA and CDR2 FQGTGA. Trimming left V 0 bases short and J 0 bases short, with 18 bases between. CDR3 DNA, as far as it was read: TGTGCCAGCAGCTTAACGGGGTCGGGACGGGGACTCTCTGGGGCCAACGTC. Its translation: CASSLTGSGRGLSGANV. In full, the CDR3 is CASSLTGSGRGLSGANVLTF.

With respect to this clone: The read terminates 3 residues ahead of where the CDR3 ends, so the germline J gene completes it. The rearrangement joins TRBV5-1 to TRBJ2-5; 7 nucleotides line up with TRBD1. The germline V gene encodes CDR1 SGHRS and CDR2 YFSETQ. V shed 3 bases and J 2 bases; nucleotides not matched to a gene: 7. The CDR3 covers 15 residues. The chain's CDR3 is CASSYQGQMQETQYF. The sequenced CDR3 bases are TGCGCCAGCAGCTACCAGGGACAGATGCAAGAGACC.

On this clone itself: The read gets to within 3 residues of the CDR3 end, and the germline J gene fills in the rest. The chain uses TRBV11-2 and TRBJ2-1; 8 bases align to TRBD2. CDR1 and CDR2 from the germline V gene are SGHAT and FQNNGV. J gave up 4 bases and V 1 base, and 0 bases lay outside the gene matches. The CDR3 extends over 14 amino acids. The CDR3 bases that were read are TGTGCCAGCAGCTTAGCGGGGGGGTACAATGAG. Translation: CASSLAGGYNE. The whole CDR3 protein reads CASSLAGGYNEQFF.

A remark on this clone: The read gets to within 3 residues of the CDR3 end, and the germline J gene fills in the rest. The identical CDR3 is also encoded by other nucleotide sequences in the sample. The V gene is TRBV5-4, the J gene TRBJ2-3, with 7 bases that match TRBD1. CDR1 and CDR2 (germline): SGHNT, YYREEE (reference sequence). V trimming: 5 bases; J trimming: 2 bases; junction bases outside the gene matches: 5. CDR3 length: 14 amino acids. The covered CDR3 bases are TGTGCCAGCAGTAAGGGACAGTACACAGATACG. This gives the protein CASSKGQYTDT. The full CDR3 protein is CASSKGQYTDTQYF.

For this clone: Sequencing ends 3 residues short of the CDR3 end; the germline J gene provides the rest. This chain joins TRBV10-2 and TRBJ2-1; unclear D gene. The germline CDR1 and CDR2 sequences are WSHSY and SAAADI. With 3 bases removed from V and 8 bases from J, the gap between germline ends came to 8 bases. This CDR3 has 12 residues. CDR3 region: CASSESGYEQFF. The covered CDR3 bases are TGCGCCAGCAGTGAATCCGGGTATGAG.

Turning to this clone: The read halts 3 residues ahead of the CDR3 end, with the missing end drawn from the germline J gene. The chain employs TRBV2 and TRBJ2-7; D possibly corresponds to TRBD1 (6 bases). From germline, CDR1 is SNHLY and CDR2 FYNNEI. This CDR3 has 13 residues. Trimming removed 6 bases at V and 0 bases at J, with 9 bases between. CDR3 bases read: TGTGCCAGCAGCCCGGACAGCTCCTACGAG. It translates to CASSPDSSYE. The CDR3, in full, reads CASSPDSSYEQYF. The complete variable domain, with remaining parts taken from reference TRBV2 and TRBJ2-7, reads EPEVTQTPSHQVTQMGQEVILRCVPISNHLYFYWYRQILGQKVEFLVSFYNNEISEKSEIFDDQFSVERPDGSNFTLKIRSTKLEDSAMYFCASSPDSSYEQYFGPGTRLTVT.

Notes on this clone: The read ends 3 residues shy of where the CDR3 ends; the end is completed using the germline J gene. V and J are TRBV20-1 and TRBJ1-1; TRBD1 might be the D (6 bases). Germline V lookup: CDR1 DFQATT, CDR2 SNEGSKA (reference sequence). The CDR3 consists of 13 residues. The V and J ends lost 1 base and 5 bases respectively, with 11 bases between them. The sequenced CDR3 bases are TGCAGTGCTAGAGGAAGGGGGGGAACTGAA. It codes for CSARGRGGTE. The CDR3, in full, reads CSARGRGGTEAFF.

Concerning this clone: The read gets to within 3 residues of the CDR3 end, and the germline J gene fills in the rest. The V gene is TRBV5-8, the J gene TRBJ1-2; D is unclear. This CDR3 contains 14 residues. The germline gives CDR1 SGHTS, CDR2 YDEGEE. V was pared by 1 base and J by 4 bases, with 11 bases between. CDR3 loop: CASSLPGSLYGYTF. Incomplete CDR3 DNA: TGTGCCAGCAGCTTGCCGGGGTCCCTCTATGGC.

Note on this clone: The sequence runs out 3 residues before the end of the CDR3; the remainder is reconstructed from the germline J gene. The chain joins TRBV5-1 to TRBJ1-2; tentatively, D is TRBD1 (6 bases). Between the trimmed V and J ends, which lost 4 bases and 7 bases, there was a span of 11 bases. This CDR3 is 12 amino acids long. The germline CDR1 and CDR2 sequences are SGHRS and YFSETQ. CDR3 loop: CASSPDSSGYTF. The part of the CDR3 DNA that was read is TGCGCCAGCAGCCCGGACAGTAGTGGC.

On this clone: The read halts 3 residues ahead of the CDR3 end, with the missing end drawn from the germline J gene. V is TRBV28 and J is TRBJ2-7; 8 nucleotides line up with TRBD1. The CDR3 has 13 amino acids. Germline CDR1 is MDHEN and CDR2 is SYDVKM. The V gene end was trimmed by 5 bases and the J gene end by 3 bases; junction bases not matched to a gene: 3. CDR3: CASSGTGGYEQYF. The sequenced part of the CDR3 DNA is TGTGCCAGCAGTGGTACAGGGGGCTACGAG.

Notes on this clone: The read is 3 residues too short to cover the CDR3 end, so that end is filled in from the germline J gene. V gene TRBV7-3 combines with J gene TRBJ2-2; the match to TRBD1 covers 7 bases. CDR3 length: 15 residues. V was pared by 5 bases and J by 4 bases, with 7 bases of the junction left unmatched. The germline V gene encodes CDR1 SGHTA and CDR2 FQGTGA. The part of the CDR3 DNA that was read is TGTGCCAGCAGCCGAGGGGGCCCGGGCACCGGGGAG. Amino acids: CASSRGGPGTGE. The entire CDR3 sequence reads CASSRGGPGTGELFF.

About this clone itself: The CDR3 extends 3 residues past the end of the read, so its final part is completed from the germline J gene. The chain joins TRBV10-1 to TRBJ2-1; D gene ambiguous. The CDR3 spans 13 residues. Deletions cut 2 bases from V and 9 bases from J, with 11 bases between. Germline V gene lookup returns CDR1 WNHNN and CDR2 SYGVQD (reference sequence). The CDR3 region is CASSEIGSGEQFF. Partial CDR3 DNA: TGCGCCAGCAGTGAGATAGGGTCCGGTGAG.

To note about this clone: The CDR3 end falls 3 residues outside the read, so it is completed with the germline J gene. The chain combines TRBV7-9 with TRBJ1-2; no firm D call. Germline loops: CDR1 SEHNR, CDR2 FQNEAQ (reference sequence). Deletions cut 5 bases from V and 7 bases from J, with 11 bases between. The CDR3 is 12 residues long. CDR3 DNA (partial): TGTGCCAGCAGCCTTGACATAGGTGGC. Protein: CASSLDIGG. The whole CDR3 sequence is CASSLDIGGYTF.

The CDR3 loop reads CASSIGGDRGRPQHF. CDR3 bases read: TGTGCCAGTAGTATTGGAGGGGACAGGGGTAGACCC. This chain connects TRBV19 to TRBJ1-5, with TRBD1 matching 10 bases. The read terminates 3 residues before the CDR3 end, so the remaining end is supplied by the germline J gene. The germline CDR1 and CDR2 sequences are LNHDA and SQIVND (reference sequence). This CDR3 has 15 amino acids.

A word on this clone: The read falls 3 residues short of the CDR3 end, and the missing part is taken from the germline J gene. V and J are TRBV11-3 and TRBJ2-3; D is undetermined. Germline CDR1 reads SGHNT; CDR2 reads YENEEA. The V and J ends lost 1 base and 0 bases respectively, with 8 bases between them. This CDR3 has 15 amino acids. CDR3 DNA (partial): TGTGCCAGCAGCTTAGGTAGATCTAGCACAGATACG. It encodes CASSLGRSSTDT. The whole CDR3 sequence reads CASSLGRSSTDTQYF. Combining the CDR3 with reference TRBV11-3 and TRBJ2-3 gives the whole variable domain EAGVVQSPRYKIIEKKQPVAFWCNPISGHNTLYWYLQNLGQGPELLIRYENEEAVDDSQLPKDRFSAERLKGVDSTLKIQPAELGDSAVYLCASSLGRSSTDTQYFGPGTRLTVL.

Regarding this clone: The CDR3 end lies 3 residues beyond the end of the read and is filled in from the germline J gene. V is TRBV19 and J is TRBJ2-1, with a possible D match to TRBD1 (6 bases). CDR3 length: 15 amino acids. The germline V and J ends were trimmed by 4 bases and 6 bases, with 16 bases remaining between them. The germline gives CDR1 LNHDA, CDR2 SQIVND (reference sequence). CDR3 DNA, as far as it was read: TGTGCCAGTAGTAATCACAGGGATGTGAGCAATGAG. Translated, it gives CASSNHRDVSNE. From start to end, the CDR3 is CASSNHRDVSNEQFF. The whole variable domain, filled in from reference TRBV19 and TRBJ2-1, reads DGGITQSPKYLFRKEGQNVTLSCEQNLNHDAMYWYRQDPGQGLRLIYYSQIVNDFQKGDIAEGYSVSREKKESFPLTVTSAQKNPTAFYLCASSNHRDVSNEQFFGPGTRLTVL.

Of note for this clone: The read ends 3 residues early relative to the CDR3; the germline J gene fills the gap. The chain is built from TRBV4-1 and TRBJ1-2; 9 bases agree with TRBD1. The V segment lost 2 bases and the J segment 4 bases; nucleotides outside the gene matches: 8. From germline, CDR1 is MGHRA and CDR2 YSYEKL. This CDR3 region has 16 residues. This chain's CDR3 is CASSQITGGYGYGYTF. Incomplete CDR3 DNA: TGCGCCAGCAGCCAAATCACAGGGGGCTATGGCTATGGC.

Turning to this clone: From the germline J gene comes the end of the CDR3, since the read stops 3 residues before it. V is TRBV7-9 and J is TRBJ1-5; maybe TRBD1 (5 bases). Trimming removed 1 base from V and 3 bases from J, with 7 bases in between. The CDR3 has 14 residues. Per the germline V gene, CDR1 is SEHNR and CDR2 is FQNEAQ (reference sequence). The CDR3 DNA, read in part, is TGTGCCAGCAGCTTAGGAGGGGACAATCAGCCC. It yields the protein CASSLGGDNQP. The full CDR3 protein is CASSLGGDNQPQHF.